A selection of T cell receptor beta chains follows, all from one sample in a study of shared clonotypes between healthy human individuals. Repertoires were generated with immunoSEQ multiplex PCR, while TCRdb's copy carries only in-frame clones and drops some. Of about 500,000 clones listed, 77% are singletons. Sequencing was performed on PBMCs. These receptors all stem from a woman between 40 and 50 years old in good health. Some clones in this sample may be carry-over from other donors' samples. The CDR3 runs from the conserved cysteine through the conserved F or W. D genes are given only for firm matches. Size tells how often a clone was seen (once, few, many) or the class of an expanded clone, and some rows leave it out.

d_gene: TRBD2
abundance: .
v_gene: TRBV11-1
j_gene: TRBJ2-3
CDR3aa: CASSTRLAGGGTDTQYF
CDR3nt: TGTGCCAGCAGCACGAGACTAGCGGGAGGGGGCACAGATACGCAGTATTTT

d_gene: .
abundance: .
v_gene: TRBV7-6
j_gene: TRBJ2-5
CDR3aa: CASSLVLQETQYF
CDR3nt: TGTGCCAGCAGCTTAGTTTTGCAAGAGACCCAGTACTTC

d_gene: .
abundance: .
v_gene: TRBV28
j_gene: TRBJ1-2
CDR3aa: CASSDDRAFKGDGYTF
CDR3nt: TGTGCCAGCAGCGATGACCGGGCCTTCAAGGGAGATGGCTACACCTTC

d_gene: .
abundance: once
v_gene: TRBV2
j_gene: TRBJ2-2
CDR3aa: CASTRTGGDTGELFF
CDR3nt: TGTGCCAGCACCCGCACAGGGGGGGACACCGGGGAGCTGTTTTTT

d_gene: TRBD1
abundance: once
v_gene: TRBV10-2
j_gene: TRBJ2-2
CDR3aa: CASNVRGTGTGELFF
CDR3nt: TGCGCCAGCAACGTCAGGGGGACGGGGACCGGGGAGCTGTTTTTT

d_gene: .
abundance: .
v_gene: TRBV7-9
j_gene: TRBJ2-7
CDR3aa: CASSFIEGSEQYF
CDR3nt: TGTGCCAGCAGCTTTATCGAGGGCTCCGAGCAGTACTTC

d_gene: .
abundance: .
v_gene: TRBV7-2
j_gene: TRBJ2-1
CDR3aa: CASSANRVNEQFF
CDR3nt: TGTGCCAGCAGCGCTAACAGGGTAAATGAGCAGTTCTTC

d_gene: .
abundance: .
v_gene: TRBV10-3
j_gene: TRBJ1-2
CDR3aa: CAISEASYGYTF
CDR3nt: TGTGCCATCAGTGAGGCCAGCTATGGCTACACCTTC

d_gene: .
abundance: .
v_gene: TRBV6-5
j_gene: TRBJ2-1
CDR3aa: CASSRGTSSYNEQFF
CDR3nt: TGTGCCAGCAGCCGCGGGACAAGCTCCTACAATGAGCAGTTCTTC

d_gene: .
abundance: .
v_gene: TRBV19
j_gene: TRBJ2-1
CDR3aa: CASSIDDRQTNEQFF
CDR3nt: TGTGCCAGTAGTATAGATGACCGGCAGACGAATGAGCAGTTCTTC

d_gene: .
abundance: .
v_gene: TRBV30
j_gene: TRBJ2-2
CDR3aa: CAWSVLMPDTGELFF
CDR3nt: TGTGCCTGGAGTGTACTTATGCCCGACACCGGGGAGCTGTTTTTT

d_gene: TRBD1
abundance: many
v_gene: TRBV29-1
j_gene: TRBJ1-4
CDR3aa: CSVRDREAEKLFF
CDR3nt: TGCAGCGTAAGGGACAGGGAGGCTGAAAAACTGTTTTTT

d_gene: .
abundance: once
v_gene: TRBV2
j_gene: TRBJ1-1
CDR3aa: CASNQHMNTEAFF
CDR3nt: TGTGCCAGCAACCAGCATATGAACACTGAAGCTTTCTTT

d_gene: .
abundance: many
v_gene: TRBV5-1
j_gene: TRBJ1-4
CDR3aa: CASSLGSYNEKLFF
CDR3nt: TGCGCCAGCAGCTTGGGGAGCTATAATGAAAAACTGTTTTTT

d_gene: TRBD2
abundance: few
v_gene: TRBV7-8
j_gene: TRBJ2-7
CDR3aa: CASSLGLAGVGEQYF
CDR3nt: TGTGCCAGCAGCTTAGGGCTAGCGGGAGTAGGTGAGCAGTACTTC

d_gene: TRBD2
abundance: .
v_gene: TRBV5-6
j_gene: TRBJ2-1
CDR3aa: CASSFLAGMEEQFF
CDR3nt: TGTGCCAGCAGCTTCCTAGCGGGAATGGAGGAGCAGTTCTTC

d_gene: .
abundance: once
v_gene: TRBV27
j_gene: TRBJ2-2
CDR3aa: CASSLSMAGNTGELFF
CDR3nt: TGTGCCAGCAGTTTATCGATGGCAGGGAACACCGGGGAGCTGTTTTTT

d_gene: .
abundance: many
v_gene: TRBV5-4
j_gene: TRBJ1-5
CDR3aa: CASSSWGDRNQPQHF
CDR3nt: TGTGCCAGCAGCTCCTGGGGAGATCGCAATCAGCCCCAGCATTTT

d_gene: TRBD1
abundance: few
v_gene: TRBV4-1
j_gene: TRBJ2-7
CDR3aa: CASSQDMRTGKHYEQYF
CDR3nt: TGCGCCAGCAGCCAAGATATGCGGACAGGGAAACACTACGAGCAGTACTTC

d_gene: .
abundance: few
v_gene: TRBV18
j_gene: TRBJ1-1
CDR3aa: CASSLGGSTEAFF
CDR3nt: TGTGCCAGCTCACTGGGAGGAAGCACTGAAGCTTTCTTT

d_gene: .
abundance: once
v_gene: TRBV7-9
j_gene: TRBJ1-5
CDR3aa: CASSPNMDQPQHF
CDR3nt: TGTGCCAGCAGCCCAAATATGGATCAGCCCCAGCATTTT

d_gene: .
abundance: .
v_gene: TRBV2
j_gene: TRBJ2-5
CDR3aa: CASSEALNRQIQETQYF
CDR3nt: TGTGCCAGCAGTGAAGCGCTTAACCGGCAGATACAAGAGACCCAGTACTTC

d_gene: TRBD2
abundance: many
v_gene: TRBV11-2
j_gene: TRBJ2-7
CDR3aa: CASSPRLAGTSEQYF
CDR3nt: TGTGCCAGCAGCCCTCGTCTAGCGGGGACCTCTGAGCAGTACTTC

d_gene: .
abundance: .
v_gene: TRBV28
j_gene: TRBJ2-3
CDR3aa: CASSPPPRAHSSTDTQYF
CDR3nt: TGTGCCAGCAGTCCACCCCCCCGGGCTCATTCAAGCACAGATACGCAGTATTTT

d_gene: .
abundance: .
v_gene: TRBV5-4
j_gene: TRBJ2-1
CDR3aa: CASSLGLGFNEQFF
CDR3nt: TGTGCCAGCAGCTTGGGTCTAGGGTTTAATGAGCAGTTCTTC

d_gene: TRBD1
abundance: once
v_gene: TRBV6-1
j_gene: TRBJ1-1
CDR3aa: CASTPGFRGTEAFF
CDR3nt: TGTGCCAGCACTCCGGGGTTCAGGGGGACTGAAGCTTTCTTT

d_gene: .
abundance: many
v_gene: TRBV27
j_gene: TRBJ2-7
CDR3aa: CASSFPSYEQYF
CDR3nt: TGTGCCAGCAGTTTCCCCTCCTACGAGCAGTACTTC

d_gene: TRBD2
abundance: once
v_gene: TRBV13
j_gene: TRBJ2-7
CDR3aa: CASTPGGLAGGPNKVEQYF
CDR3nt: TGTGCCAGCACTCCCGGGGGACTAGCGGGAGGGCCGAATAAGGTCGAGCAGTACTTC

d_gene: .
abundance: once
v_gene: TRBV28
j_gene: TRBJ2-5
CDR3aa: CASSFGGRETQYF
CDR3nt: TGTGCCAGCAGTTTTGGGGGGAGGGAGACCCAGTACTTC